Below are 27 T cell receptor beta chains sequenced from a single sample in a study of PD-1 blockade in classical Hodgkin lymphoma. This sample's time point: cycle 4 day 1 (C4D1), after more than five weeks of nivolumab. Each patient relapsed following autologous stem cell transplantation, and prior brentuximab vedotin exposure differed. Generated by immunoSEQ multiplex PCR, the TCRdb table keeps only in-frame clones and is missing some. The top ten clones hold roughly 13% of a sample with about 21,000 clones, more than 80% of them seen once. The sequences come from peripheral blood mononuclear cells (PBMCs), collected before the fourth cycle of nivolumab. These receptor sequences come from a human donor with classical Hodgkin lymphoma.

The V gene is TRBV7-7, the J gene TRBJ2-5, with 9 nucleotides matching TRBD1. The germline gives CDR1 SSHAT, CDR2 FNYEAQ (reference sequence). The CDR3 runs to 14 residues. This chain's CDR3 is CASSRDRDQETQYF. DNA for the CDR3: TGTGCTAGCTCCAGGGACAGGGACCAAGAGACCCAGTACTTC.

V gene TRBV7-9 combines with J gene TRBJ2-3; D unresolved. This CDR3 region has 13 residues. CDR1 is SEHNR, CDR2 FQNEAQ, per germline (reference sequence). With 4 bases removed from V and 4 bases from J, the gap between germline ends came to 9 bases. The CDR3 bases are TGTGCCAGCAGCTCCCCCCAGGCAGATACGCAGTATTTT. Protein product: CASSSPQADTQYF.

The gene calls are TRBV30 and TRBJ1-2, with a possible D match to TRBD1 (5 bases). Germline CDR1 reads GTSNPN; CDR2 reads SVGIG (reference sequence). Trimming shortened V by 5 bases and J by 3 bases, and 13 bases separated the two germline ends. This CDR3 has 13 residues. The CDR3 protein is CAWAKGIDYGYTF. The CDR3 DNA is TGTGCCTGGGCCAAGGGGATCGACTATGGCTACACCTTC.

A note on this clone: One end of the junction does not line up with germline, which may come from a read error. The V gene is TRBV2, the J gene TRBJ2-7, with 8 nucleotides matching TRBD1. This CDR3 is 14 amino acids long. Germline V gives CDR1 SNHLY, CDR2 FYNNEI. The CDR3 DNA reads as TGTGCCAGCAATGGCGCTGAAAGGAAGTCAGGGGGCTGCTTC. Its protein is CASNGAERKSGGCF.

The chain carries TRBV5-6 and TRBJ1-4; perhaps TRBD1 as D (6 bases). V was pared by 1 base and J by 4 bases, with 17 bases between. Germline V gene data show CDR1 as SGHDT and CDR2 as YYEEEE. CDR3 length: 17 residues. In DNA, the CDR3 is TGTGCCAGCAGCTTGAGGGGCTGGGGGCTTATTAATGAAAAACTGTTTTTT. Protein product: CASSLRGWGLINEKLFF.

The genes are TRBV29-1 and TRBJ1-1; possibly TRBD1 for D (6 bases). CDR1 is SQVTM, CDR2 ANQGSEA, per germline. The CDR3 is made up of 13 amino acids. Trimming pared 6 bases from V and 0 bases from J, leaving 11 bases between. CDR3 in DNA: TGCAGCGTGGGGGGACATGTGAACACTGAAGCTTTCTTT. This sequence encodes CSVGGHVNTEAFF.

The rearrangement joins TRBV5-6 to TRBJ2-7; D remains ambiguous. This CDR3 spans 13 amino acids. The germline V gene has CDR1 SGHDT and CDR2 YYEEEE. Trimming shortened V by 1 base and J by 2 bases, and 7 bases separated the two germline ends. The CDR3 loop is CASSLRETYEQYF. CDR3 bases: TGTGCCAGCAGCTTGAGGGAAACCTACGAGCAGTACTTC.

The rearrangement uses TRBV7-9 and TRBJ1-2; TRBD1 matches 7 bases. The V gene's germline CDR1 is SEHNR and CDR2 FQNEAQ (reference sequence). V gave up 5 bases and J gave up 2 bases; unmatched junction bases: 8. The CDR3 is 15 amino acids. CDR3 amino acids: CASSPGTDFNYGYTF. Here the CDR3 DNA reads TGTGCCAGCAGCCCCGGGACAGACTTCAACTATGGCTACACCTTC.

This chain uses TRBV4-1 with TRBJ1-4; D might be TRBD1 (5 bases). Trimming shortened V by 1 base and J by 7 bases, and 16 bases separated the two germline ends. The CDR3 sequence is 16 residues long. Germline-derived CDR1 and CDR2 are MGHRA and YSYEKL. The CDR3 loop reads CASSQALSGGSEKLFF. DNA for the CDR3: TGCGCCAGCAGCCAAGCTCTCTCTGGGGGAAGTGAAAAACTGTTTTTT.

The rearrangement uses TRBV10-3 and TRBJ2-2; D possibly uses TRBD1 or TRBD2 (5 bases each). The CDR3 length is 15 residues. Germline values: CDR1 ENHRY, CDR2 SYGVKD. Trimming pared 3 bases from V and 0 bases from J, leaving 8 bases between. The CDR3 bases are TGTGCCATCAGTGAAGGGACGCCGAACACCGGGGAGCTGTTTTTT. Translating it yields CAISEGTPNTGELFF.

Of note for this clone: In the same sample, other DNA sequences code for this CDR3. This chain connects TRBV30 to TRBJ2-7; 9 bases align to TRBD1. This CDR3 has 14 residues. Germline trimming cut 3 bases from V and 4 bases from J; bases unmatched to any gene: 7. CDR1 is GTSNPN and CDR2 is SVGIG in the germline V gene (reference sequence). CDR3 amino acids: CAWSAGQGLYEQYF. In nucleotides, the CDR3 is TGTGCCTGGAGCGCGGGACAGGGACTTTACGAGCAGTACTTC.

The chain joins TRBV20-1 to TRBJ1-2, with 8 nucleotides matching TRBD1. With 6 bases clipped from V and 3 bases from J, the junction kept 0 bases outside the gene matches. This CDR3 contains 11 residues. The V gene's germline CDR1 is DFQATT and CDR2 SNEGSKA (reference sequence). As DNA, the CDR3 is TGCAGTGCGACAGGGGACTATGGCTACACCTTC. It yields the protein CSATGDYGYTF.

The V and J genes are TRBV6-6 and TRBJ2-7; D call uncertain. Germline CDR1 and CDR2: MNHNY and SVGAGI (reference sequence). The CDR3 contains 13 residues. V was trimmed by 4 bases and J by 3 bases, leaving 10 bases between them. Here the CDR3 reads CASSWREYYEQYF. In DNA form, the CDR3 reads TGTGCCAGCAGTTGGAGAGAATACTACGAGCAGTACTTC.

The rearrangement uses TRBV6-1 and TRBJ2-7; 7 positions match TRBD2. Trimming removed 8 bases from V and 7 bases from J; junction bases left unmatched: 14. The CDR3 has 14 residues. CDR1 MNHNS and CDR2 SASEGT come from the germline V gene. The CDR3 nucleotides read TGTGCCAGCGGTGGGACGGAGGGGAGGGAAGAGCAGTACTTC. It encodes CASGGTEGREEQYF.

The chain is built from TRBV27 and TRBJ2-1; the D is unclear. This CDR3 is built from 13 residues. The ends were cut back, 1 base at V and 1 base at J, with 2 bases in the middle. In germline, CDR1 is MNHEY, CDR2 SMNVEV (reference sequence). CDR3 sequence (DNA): TGTGCCAGCAGTTTATGGTCCTACAATGAGCAGTTCTTC. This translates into CASSLWSYNEQFF.

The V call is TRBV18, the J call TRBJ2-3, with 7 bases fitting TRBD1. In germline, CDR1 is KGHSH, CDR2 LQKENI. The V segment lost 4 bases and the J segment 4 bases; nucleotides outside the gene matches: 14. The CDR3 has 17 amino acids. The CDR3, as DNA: TGTGCCAGCTCACGAAACGCACCGGGACAGTCGGCAGATACGCAGTATTTT. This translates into CASSRNAPGQSADTQYF.

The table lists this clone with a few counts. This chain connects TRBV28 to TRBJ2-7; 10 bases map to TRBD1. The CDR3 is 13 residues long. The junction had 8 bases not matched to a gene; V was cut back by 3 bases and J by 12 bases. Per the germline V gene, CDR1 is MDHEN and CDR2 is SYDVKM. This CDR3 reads CASSFKGTGATYF. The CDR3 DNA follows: TGTGCCAGCAGTTTCAAAGGGACAGGGGCGACGTACTTC.

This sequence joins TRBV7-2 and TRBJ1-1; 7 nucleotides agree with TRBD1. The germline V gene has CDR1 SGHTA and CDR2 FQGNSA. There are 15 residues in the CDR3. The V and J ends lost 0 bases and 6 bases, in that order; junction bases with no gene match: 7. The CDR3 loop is CASSLAQGGRSEAFF. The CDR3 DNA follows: TGTGCCAGCAGCTTAGCGCAGGGGGGCAGATCTGAAGCTTTCTTT.

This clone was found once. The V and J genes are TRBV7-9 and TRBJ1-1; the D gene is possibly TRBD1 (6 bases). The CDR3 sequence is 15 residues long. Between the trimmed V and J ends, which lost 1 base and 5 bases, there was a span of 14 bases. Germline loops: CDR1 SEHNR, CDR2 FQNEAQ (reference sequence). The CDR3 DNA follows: TGTGCCAGCAGCTTAGGGGGCAGGGGTGGGACTGAAGCTTTCTTT. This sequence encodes CASSLGGRGGTEAFF.

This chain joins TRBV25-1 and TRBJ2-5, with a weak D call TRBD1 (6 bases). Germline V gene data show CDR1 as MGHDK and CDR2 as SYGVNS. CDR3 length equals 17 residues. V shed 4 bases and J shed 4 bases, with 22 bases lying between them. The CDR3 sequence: CASSGLRGSVVPETQYF. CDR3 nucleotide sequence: TGTGCCAGCAGTGGATTGAGGGGGAGCGTCGTCCCAGAGACCCAGTACTTC.

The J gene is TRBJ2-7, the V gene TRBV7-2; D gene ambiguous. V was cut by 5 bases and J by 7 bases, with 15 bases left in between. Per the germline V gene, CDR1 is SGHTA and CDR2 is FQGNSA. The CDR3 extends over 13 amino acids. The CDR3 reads CASSLRPLREQYF. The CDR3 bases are TGTGCCAGCAGCCTCCGACCCCTCAGGGAGCAGTACTTC.

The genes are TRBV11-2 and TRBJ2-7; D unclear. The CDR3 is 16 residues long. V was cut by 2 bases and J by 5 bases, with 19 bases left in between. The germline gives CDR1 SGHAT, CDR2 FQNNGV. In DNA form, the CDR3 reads TGTGCCAGCAGCTTACTGGCAGCGATCACATTGGACGAGCAGTACTTC. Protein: CASSLLAAITLDEQYF. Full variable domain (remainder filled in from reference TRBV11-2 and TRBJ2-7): EAGVAQSPRYKIIEKRQSVAFWCNPISGHATLYWYQQILGQGPKLLIQFQNNGVVDDSQLPKDRFSAERLKGVDSTLKIQPAKLEDSAVYLCASSLLAAITLDEQYFGPGTRLTVT.

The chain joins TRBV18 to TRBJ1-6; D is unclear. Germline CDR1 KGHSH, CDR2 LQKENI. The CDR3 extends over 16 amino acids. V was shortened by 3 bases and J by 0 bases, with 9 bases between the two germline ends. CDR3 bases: TGTGCCAGCTCACCGACTGACGCCTCCTATAATTCACCCCTCCACTTT. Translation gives CASSPTDASYNSPLHF.

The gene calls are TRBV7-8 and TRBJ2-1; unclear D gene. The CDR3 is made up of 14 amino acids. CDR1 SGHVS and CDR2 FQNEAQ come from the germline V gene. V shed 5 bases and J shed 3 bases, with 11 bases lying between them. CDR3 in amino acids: CASSPLGNYNEQFF. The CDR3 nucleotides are TGTGCCAGCAGCCCGCTGGGTAACTACAATGAGCAGTTCTTC.

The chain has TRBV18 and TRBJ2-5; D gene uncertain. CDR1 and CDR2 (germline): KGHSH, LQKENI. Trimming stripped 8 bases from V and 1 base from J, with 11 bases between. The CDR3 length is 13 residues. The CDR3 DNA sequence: TGTGCCAGCAAGTACAGCTTCCAAGAGACCCAGTACTTC. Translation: CASKYSFQETQYF. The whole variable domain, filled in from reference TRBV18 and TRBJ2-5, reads NAGVMQNPRHLVRRRGQEARLRCSPMKGHSHVYWYRQLPEEGLKFMVYLQKENIIDESGMPKERFSAEFPKEGPSILRIQQVVRGDSAAYFCASKYSFQETQYFGPGTRLLVL.

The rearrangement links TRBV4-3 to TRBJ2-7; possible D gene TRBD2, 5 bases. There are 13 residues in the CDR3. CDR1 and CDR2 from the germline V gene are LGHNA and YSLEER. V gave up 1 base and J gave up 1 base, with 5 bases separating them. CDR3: CASSQGTSYEQYF. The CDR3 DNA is TGCGCCAGCAGCCAAGGGACTTCCTACGAGCAGTACTTC.

CDR3 loop: CASSPYRPGIRDQPQHF. CDR3 DNA: TGTGCCAGCAGTCCCTATCGCCCGGGCATTAGGGATCAGCCCCAGCATTTT. This rearrangement joins TRBV28 to TRBJ1-5; D remains ambiguous. This CDR3 has 17 amino acids. Germline-derived CDR1 and CDR2 are MDHEN and SYDVKM. Trimming cost V 5 bases and J 5 bases, with 22 bases left between them. Filled out from reference TRBV28 and TRBJ1-5, the complete variable domain reads DVKVTQSSRYLVKRTGEKVFLECVQDMDHENMFWYRQDPGLGLRLIYFSYDVKMKEKGDIPEGYSVSREKKERFSLILESASTNQTSMYLCASSPYRPGIRDQPQHFGDGTRLSIL.